Listed below are T cell receptor beta chains from one sample, sequenced in a study of T cell responses to AZD1222 COVID-19 vaccine. Profiled with immunoSEQ multiplex PCR; TCRdb holds only in-frame clones, not every one. The table records 150,000 to 200,000 clones, around 94% of them present only once. The input for sequencing was peripheral blood, taken 28 days after the second AZD1222 dose. Receptors were obtained from an adult who received the AZD1222 COVID-19 vaccine. CDR3s include the opening cysteine and the closing phenylalanine or tryptophan. Each record gives: J gene, CDR3 length, V gene, D gene, clone size, CDR3 DNA, CDR3 protein. D genes are given only for firm matches. Size is stated for part of the rows, as once, few or many counts, or as a class when the clone is expanded.

j_call: TRBJ1-1; cdr3_length: 12; v_call: TRBV10-2; d_call: TRBD1; clone_size: NA; cdr3_nt: TGCGCCAGCCAGGACAGGGCAACTGAAGCTTTCTTT; cdr3_aa: CASQDRATEAFF
j_call: TRBJ1-3; cdr3_length: 15; v_call: TRBV5-1; d_call: NA; clone_size: NA; cdr3_nt: TGCGCCAGCAGCTTGGGACACAACTCTGGAAACACCATATATTTT; cdr3_aa: CASSLGHNSGNTIYF
j_call: TRBJ2-3; cdr3_length: 15; v_call: TRBV7-6; d_call: NA; clone_size: NA; cdr3_nt: TGTGCCAGCAGCTTAGTTGCGGAGCGCACAGATACGCAGTATTTT; cdr3_aa: CASSLVAERTDTQYF
j_call: TRBJ1-2; cdr3_length: 14; v_call: TRBV11-2; d_call: TRBD1; clone_size: NA; cdr3_nt: TGTGCCAGCAGCGCTAGGGGACAGAACTATGGCTACACCTTC; cdr3_aa: CASSARGQNYGYTF
j_call: TRBJ2-7; cdr3_length: 12; v_call: TRBV2; d_call: NA; clone_size: NA; cdr3_nt: TGTGCCAGCAACCGGGACTTCTACGAGCAGTACTTC; cdr3_aa: CASNRDFYEQYF
j_call: TRBJ2-1; cdr3_length: 14; v_call: TRBV18; d_call: NA; clone_size: NA; cdr3_nt: TGTGCCAGCTCACCTAGACAGGCCTACAATGAGCAGTTCTTC; cdr3_aa: CASSPRQAYNEQFF
j_call: TRBJ1-1; cdr3_length: 13; v_call: TRBV3-1/TRBV3-2; d_call: TRBD1; clone_size: few; cdr3_nt: TGTGCCAGCAGCCAGGTTAGGGACAGTGAAGCTTTCTTT; cdr3_aa: CASSQVRDSEAFF
j_call: TRBJ1-6; cdr3_length: 13; v_call: TRBV25-1; d_call: NA; clone_size: NA; cdr3_nt: TGTGCCAGCTACCCCGGGGCTAATTCACCCCTCCACTTT; cdr3_aa: CASYPGANSPLHF
j_call: TRBJ1-4; cdr3_length: 14; v_call: TRBV28; d_call: TRBD1; clone_size: NA; cdr3_nt: TGTGCCAGCGGCCGACAGGGCTATAATGAAAAACTGTTTTTT; cdr3_aa: CASGRQGYNEKLFF
j_call: TRBJ1-5; cdr3_length: 13; v_call: TRBV30; d_call: NA; clone_size: NA; cdr3_nt: TGTGCCTGGGCCCGGGATAGCAATCAGCCCCAGCATTTT; cdr3_aa: CAWARDSNQPQHF
j_call: TRBJ1-5; cdr3_length: 15; v_call: TRBV6-5; d_call: TRBD1; clone_size: NA; cdr3_nt: TGTGCCAGCAGATCGGACAGGGCCAAACATCAGCCCCAGCATTTT; cdr3_aa: CASRSDRAKHQPQHF
j_call: TRBJ1-4; cdr3_length: 16; v_call: TRBV4-3; d_call: NA; clone_size: NA; cdr3_nt: TGCGCCAGCAGCCAAGATCGGGGAGGGACTAATGAAAAACTGTTTTTT; cdr3_aa: CASSQDRGGTNEKLFF
j_call: TRBJ2-5; cdr3_length: 12; v_call: TRBV7-9; d_call: NA; clone_size: NA; cdr3_nt: TGTGCCAGCAGCCCCCTAGGAGAGACCCAGTACTTC; cdr3_aa: CASSPLGETQYF
j_call: TRBJ2-1; cdr3_length: 14; v_call: TRBV19; d_call: NA; clone_size: NA; cdr3_nt: TGTGCCAGTAGTATAGGGGGACACGTCAATGAGCAGTTCTTC; cdr3_aa: CASSIGGHVNEQFF
j_call: TRBJ1-2; cdr3_length: 13; v_call: TRBV19; d_call: NA; clone_size: NA; cdr3_nt: TGTGCCAGTAGTACCCGGAGGCGGGATGGCTACACCTTC; cdr3_aa: CASSTRRRDGYTF
j_call: TRBJ2-7; cdr3_length: 14; v_call: TRBV4-1; d_call: NA; clone_size: NA; cdr3_nt: TGCGCCAGCAGCCGTAGTGGCCTCTCCTACGAGCAGTACTTC; cdr3_aa: CASSRSGLSYEQYF
j_call: TRBJ2-5; cdr3_length: 15; v_call: TRBV11-2; d_call: NA; clone_size: NA; cdr3_nt: TGTGCCAGCAGCTCGGTACCGGGATTCCAAGAGACCCAGTACTTC; cdr3_aa: CASSSVPGFQETQYF
j_call: TRBJ2-2; cdr3_length: 16; v_call: TRBV2; d_call: NA; clone_size: NA; cdr3_nt: TGTGCCAGCATAGAGCCACCAGGGTCGAACACCGGGGAGCTGTTTTTT; cdr3_aa: CASIEPPGSNTGELFF
j_call: TRBJ1-4; cdr3_length: 15; v_call: TRBV25-1; d_call: NA; clone_size: NA; cdr3_nt: TGTGCCAGCAGTGCAAACAGGGTTACTAATGAAAAACTGTTTTTT; cdr3_aa: CASSANRVTNEKLFF
j_call: TRBJ1-6; cdr3_length: 14; v_call: TRBV6-5; d_call: NA; clone_size: once; cdr3_nt: TGTGCCAGCAGGCCAGGGGTGACGGATTCACCCCTCCACTTT; cdr3_aa: CASRPGVTDSPLHF
j_call: TRBJ1-2; cdr3_length: 13; v_call: TRBV30; d_call: NA; clone_size: NA; cdr3_nt: TGTGCCTACAGAACGGGGGGCGGGTATGGCTACACCTTC; cdr3_aa: CAYRTGGGYGYTF
j_call: TRBJ1-3; cdr3_length: 15; v_call: TRBV27; d_call: TRBD1; clone_size: NA; cdr3_nt: TGTGCCAGCAGTCCCGGACAGGGAACCGGAAACACCATATATTTT; cdr3_aa: CASSPGQGTGNTIYF
j_call: TRBJ2-3; cdr3_length: 14; v_call: TRBV19; d_call: NA; clone_size: NA; cdr3_nt: TGTGCCAGTAGCCCCGGGGGTATCGCAGATACGCAGTATTTT; cdr3_aa: CASSPGGIADTQYF
j_call: TRBJ2-1; cdr3_length: 15; v_call: TRBV7-3; d_call: NA; clone_size: few; cdr3_nt: TGTGCCAGCAGCTTACAGGGCGGCTCCTACAATGAGCAGTTCTTC; cdr3_aa: CASSLQGGSYNEQFF
j_call: TRBJ1-3; cdr3_length: 13; v_call: TRBV29-1; d_call: NA; clone_size: NA; cdr3_nt: TGCAGCGTTGTCAGGGATTCTGGAAACACCATATATTTT; cdr3_aa: CSVVRDSGNTIYF
j_call: TRBJ2-7; cdr3_length: 16; v_call: TRBV6-5; d_call: NA; clone_size: once; cdr3_nt: TGTGCCAGCAGTTACTCGACCCGCCGGACAAAACACGAGCAGTACTTC; cdr3_aa: CASSYSTRRTKHEQYF
j_call: TRBJ2-7; cdr3_length: 14; v_call: TRBV30; d_call: NA; clone_size: NA; cdr3_nt: TGTGCCTGGGTGGGAAGCGGCAACTCCTACGAGCAGTACTTC; cdr3_aa: CAWVGSGNSYEQYF
j_call: TRBJ2-1; cdr3_length: 16; v_call: TRBV4-1; d_call: TRBD2; clone_size: NA; cdr3_nt: TGCGCCAGCAGCCAGAGGGCACTAGCGGCCTACAATGAGCAGTTCTTC; cdr3_aa: CASSQRALAAYNEQFF
j_call: TRBJ2-7; cdr3_length: 13; v_call: TRBV6-1; d_call: NA; clone_size: NA; cdr3_nt: TGTGCCTGCCGTGATGGGCTGGATAGCGAGCAGTACTTT; cdr3_aa: CACRDGLDSEQYF
j_call: TRBJ2-1; cdr3_length: 13; v_call: TRBV6-5; d_call: NA; clone_size: few; cdr3_nt: TGTGCCAGCAGGGCAGGGTCCTACAATGAGCAGTTCTTC; cdr3_aa: CASRAGSYNEQFF
j_call: TRBJ1-6; cdr3_length: 16; v_call: TRBV5-1; d_call: TRBD1; clone_size: NA; cdr3_nt: TGCGCCAGCAGCGCTACGGGACAGGGGGATACTTCACCCCTCCACTTT; cdr3_aa: CASSATGQGDTSPLHF
j_call: TRBJ1-2; cdr3_length: 15; v_call: TRBV6-5; d_call: NA; clone_size: NA; cdr3_nt: TGTGCCAGCAGTTACCGAAGGACAGCGAACTATGGCTACACCTTC; cdr3_aa: CASSYRRTANYGYTF
j_call: TRBJ2-1; cdr3_length: 15; v_call: TRBV24-1; d_call: TRBD1; clone_size: NA; cdr3_nt: TGTGCCACCAGTGACCTAGATGGGACAGAGGCTGAGCAGTTCTTC; cdr3_aa: CATSDLDGTEAEQFF
j_call: TRBJ2-1; cdr3_length: 15; v_call: TRBV6-5; d_call: TRBD1; clone_size: NA; cdr3_nt: TGTGCCAGCAGTTTGACAGGGGGTCCCGGCAATGAGCAGTTCTTC; cdr3_aa: CASSLTGGPGNEQFF
j_call: TRBJ1-1; cdr3_length: 13; v_call: TRBV10-1; d_call: NA; clone_size: NA; cdr3_nt: TGCGCCAGCAGTGCGGGGGAAGGTACTGAAGCTTTCTTT; cdr3_aa: CASSAGEGTEAFF
j_call: TRBJ2-7; cdr3_length: 15; v_call: TRBV19; d_call: TRBD1; clone_size: NA; cdr3_nt: TGTGCCAGTAGTACACAGACAGGGTCATTCTACGAGCAGTACTTC; cdr3_aa: CASSTQTGSFYEQYF
j_call: TRBJ2-2; cdr3_length: 17; v_call: TRBV5-8; d_call: NA; clone_size: NA; cdr3_nt: TGTGCCAGCAGCTTGATCAGGGAATTGATCAACACCGGGGAGCTGTTTTTT; cdr3_aa: CASSLIRELINTGELFF
j_call: TRBJ2-3; cdr3_length: 14; v_call: TRBV6-2/TRBV6-3; d_call: NA; clone_size: NA; cdr3_nt: TGTGCCAGCAGTTATGCAGGGGAAACAGATACGCAGTATTTT; cdr3_aa: CASSYAGETDTQYF
j_call: TRBJ2-2; cdr3_length: 15; v_call: TRBV6-5; d_call: NA; clone_size: NA; cdr3_nt: TGTGCCAGCAGTTACTCGAACAGGAACACCGGGGAGCTGTTTTTT; cdr3_aa: CASSYSNRNTGELFF
j_call: TRBJ2-7; cdr3_length: 14; v_call: TRBV6-2/TRBV6-3; d_call: NA; clone_size: NA; cdr3_nt: TGTGCCAGCAGCTGGGAGACCCTAATGGGCGAGCAGTACTTC; cdr3_aa: CASSWETLMGEQYF
j_call: TRBJ2-1; cdr3_length: 16; v_call: TRBV5-8; d_call: TRBD2; clone_size: NA; cdr3_nt: TGTGCCAGCAGCTTAGCGGGGGAAAGCTCCTACAATGAGCAGTTCTTC; cdr3_aa: CASSLAGESSYNEQFF
j_call: TRBJ2-1; cdr3_length: 15; v_call: TRBV6-5; d_call: TRBD1; clone_size: NA; cdr3_nt: TGTGCCAGCAGTTACCCGAGGACAGGTTACAATGAGCAGTTCTTC; cdr3_aa: CASSYPRTGYNEQFF
j_call: TRBJ1-4; cdr3_length: 18; v_call: TRBV5-6; d_call: NA; clone_size: NA; cdr3_nt: TGTGCCAGCAGCTTGATTAGGGGGGTGGCAAAGACTAATGAAAAACTGTTTTTT; cdr3_aa: CASSLIRGVAKTNEKLFF
j_call: TRBJ1-4; cdr3_length: 12; v_call: TRBV28; d_call: NA; clone_size: NA; cdr3_nt: TGTGCCAGCAGGTCTACGGGGGAAAAACTGTTTTTT; cdr3_aa: CASRSTGEKLFF
j_call: TRBJ2-1; cdr3_length: 13; v_call: TRBV5-1; d_call: NA; clone_size: NA; cdr3_nt: TGCGCCAGCAAGAGAACAGGGAGAGATGAGCAGTTCTTC; cdr3_aa: CASKRTGRDEQFF
j_call: TRBJ1-4; cdr3_length: 14; v_call: TRBV12-5; d_call: NA; clone_size: NA; cdr3_nt: TGTGCTAGTGGTTCCGGTCAAGAACGGGAAAAACTGTTTTTT; cdr3_aa: CASGSGQEREKLFF
j_call: TRBJ2-7; cdr3_length: 12; v_call: TRBV6-1; d_call: NA; clone_size: NA; cdr3_nt: TGTGCCAGCAGTGAAGCCCTGTGGGAGCAGTACTTC; cdr3_aa: CASSEALWEQYF
j_call: TRBJ2-7; cdr3_length: 16; v_call: TRBV11-2; d_call: TRBD2; clone_size: NA; cdr3_nt: TGTGCCGGCAGCTTTCAGTCCGCTAGCGGGGGATACGAGCAGTACTTC; cdr3_aa: CAGSFQSASGGYEQYF
j_call: TRBJ2-7; cdr3_length: 17; v_call: TRBV5-1; d_call: TRBD2; clone_size: NA; cdr3_nt: TGCGCCAGCAGCTTCGCCCACCTAGCGGGAGGGGTAAACGAGCAGTACTTC; cdr3_aa: CASSFAHLAGGVNEQYF
j_call: TRBJ1-3; cdr3_length: 16; v_call: TRBV12-5; d_call: TRBD1; clone_size: once; cdr3_nt: TGTGCTAGTGGGAAGAACAGGGGACTCTCTGGAAACACCATATATTTT; cdr3_aa: CASGKNRGLSGNTIYF
j_call: TRBJ1-1; cdr3_length: 12; v_call: TRBV29-1; d_call: NA; clone_size: NA; cdr3_nt: TGCAGCGCCCCGTCGGGGGGCACTGAAGCTTTCTTT; cdr3_aa: CSAPSGGTEAFF
j_call: TRBJ1-5; cdr3_length: 15; v_call: TRBV6-6; d_call: NA; clone_size: NA; cdr3_nt: TGTGCCAGCAGTTACTCGACGGGGGCCAATCAGCCCCAGCATTTT; cdr3_aa: CASSYSTGANQPQHF
j_call: TRBJ1-1; cdr3_length: 15; v_call: TRBV5-6; d_call: TRBD1; clone_size: NA; cdr3_nt: TGTGCCAGCAGCTTGCCCGGGACAGGGTGGACTGAAGCTTTCTTT; cdr3_aa: CASSLPGTGWTEAFF
j_call: TRBJ2-5; cdr3_length: 15; v_call: TRBV2; d_call: TRBD2; clone_size: once; cdr3_nt: TGTGCCAGCAGGGTAGCGGGGGCCATTCAAGAGACCCAGTACTTC; cdr3_aa: CASRVAGAIQETQYF
j_call: TRBJ1-1; cdr3_length: 15; v_call: TRBV28; d_call: NA; clone_size: NA; cdr3_nt: TGTGCCAGCAGTTCCACCGGGACACAGAACACTGAAGCTTTCTTT; cdr3_aa: CASSSTGTQNTEAFF